Below, 24 T cell receptor beta chains from the same sample are listed, as sequenced in a study of response to subunit inactivated influenza vaccine. TCRdb fed the RT-PCR reads into MiXCR, producing one record per CDR3 protein. The sample holds about 650,000 distinct CDR3 sequences, more than 15% seen once. The sample here was PBMCs from blood, taken roughly 12 days after vaccination. The source of these receptors is a man in his fifties or sixties who received an inactivated influenza vaccine.

This clonotype has just a few counts. The CDR3 region is CASLVRERETQYF. For the CDR3, the DNA is TGTGCCAGCCTCGTGCGGGAGCGGGAGACCCAGTACTTC. The chain links TRBV7-2 to TRBJ2-5, with 7 positions matching TRBD2. The germline CDR1 and CDR2 sequences are SGHTA and FQGNSA. This CDR3 has 13 residues. V shed 8 bases and J 5 bases; nucleotides not matched to a gene: 8. Supplemented by reference TRBV7-2 and TRBJ2-5, the full variable domain reads GAGVSQSPSNKVTEKGKDVELRCDPISGHTALYWYRQSLGQGLEFLIYFQGNSAPDKSGLPSDRFSAERTGGSVSTLTIQRTQQEDSAVYLCASLVRERETQYFGPGTRLLVL.

J is TRBJ2-2 and V is TRBV30; 7 bases fit TRBD2. This CDR3 region has 14 residues. The germline gives CDR1 GTSNPN, CDR2 SVGIG (reference sequence). V shed 3 bases and J 5 bases; nucleotides not matched to a gene: 6. Here the CDR3 DNA reads TGTGCCTGGAGGGGAGGACTAGTAACCGGGGAGCTGTTTTTT. It codes for CAWRGGLVTGELFF.

This clonotype was observed at least ten times. The CDR3 sequence: CASRRGTEETQYF. In DNA form, the CDR3 reads TGTGCCAGCAGACGAGGGACAGAAGAGACCCAGTACTTC. V and J are TRBV12-3 or TRBV12-4 and TRBJ2-5; 7 bases are shared with TRBD1. V lost 6 bases and J lost 3; bases outside the gene matches: 4. The CDR3 is made up of 13 amino acids.

This clonotype was detected only a few times. The chain is built from TRBV6-5 and TRBJ1-5; 7 bases line up with TRBD1. The CDR3 contains 16 residues. Trimming at V came to 2 bases and at J to 1 base, leaving 5 bases not matched to a gene. The V gene's germline CDR1 is MNHEY and CDR2 SVGAGI. The CDR3 spells CASSYREQGSNQPQHF. CDR3 nucleotides: TGTGCCAGCAGTTACCGAGAACAGGGGAGCAATCAGCCCCAGCATTTT.

This clonotype was seen a handful of times. The V gene is TRBV6-1, the J gene TRBJ1-5; tentatively, D is TRBD1 (6 bases). This CDR3 has 14 residues. CDR1 MNHNS and CDR2 SASEGT come from the germline V gene. Trimming shortened V by 5 bases and J by 5 bases, and 13 bases separated the two germline ends. The CDR3 here is CASSQGRGHQPQHF. CDR3 DNA: TGTGCCAGCAGTCAGGGACGGGGGCATCAGCCCCAGCATTTT.

This clonotype was seen a handful of times. This chain uses TRBV28 with TRBJ2-3; TRBD1 matches 9 bases. The V gene's germline CDR1 is MDHEN and CDR2 SYDVKM. This CDR3 is built from 15 residues. J lost 4 bases, V lost 5 bases, and 7 bases had no gene match. The CDR3 sequence: CASSQQGAFPDTQYF. CDR3 in DNA: TGTGCCAGCAGTCAACAGGGGGCGTTTCCAGATACGCAGTATTTT. The full variable domain, rest sourced from reference TRBV28 and TRBJ2-3, is DVKVTQSSRYLVKRTGEKVFLECVQDMDHENMFWYRQDPGLGLRLIYFSYDVKMKEKGDIPEGYSVSREKKERFSLILESASTNQTSMYLCASSQQGAFPDTQYFGPGTRLTVL.

The sample holds a few counts of this clonotype. The rearrangement uses TRBV5-1 and TRBJ2-1, with 13 positions matching TRBD2. The CDR3 spans 17 residues. The ends lost 3 bases at V and 6 bases at J; junction bases unmatched: 9. The germline V gene has CDR1 SGHRS and CDR2 YFSETQ. The chain's CDR3 is CASSSLLAGGMPNEQFF. The CDR3 nucleotides are TGCGCCAGCAGCTCCTTACTAGCGGGAGGGATGCCCAATGAGCAGTTCTTC.

This chain links TRBV20-1 with TRBJ2-3; TRBD2 might be the D (6 bases). Trimming took off 4 bases at V and 12 bases at J, with 17 bases between the two ends. Germline values: CDR1 DFQATT, CDR2 SNEGSKA (reference sequence). The CDR3 extends over 12 amino acids. DNA for the CDR3: TGCAGTGCTATCACCGGGACTTCCCACCAGTATTTT. Its translation is CSAITGTSHQYF.

The chain links TRBV25-1 to TRBJ2-4; maybe TRBD1 (6 bases). V was shortened by 3 bases and J by 6 bases, with 15 bases between the two germline ends. CDR1 MGHDK and CDR2 SYGVNS come from the germline V gene. The CDR3 is 15 residues long. The CDR3 region has the DNA TGTGCCAGCAGTGACCCCGCCCCACAGGGAAACATTCAGTACTTC. Translating gives CASSDPAPQGNIQYF. The whole variable domain, remainder taken from reference TRBV25-1 and TRBJ2-4, is EADIYQTPRYLVIGTGKKITLECSQTMGHDKMYWYQQDPGMELHLIHYSYGVNSTEKGDLSSESTVSRIRTEHFPLTLESARPSHTSQYLCASSDPAPQGNIQYFGAGTRLSVL.

V is TRBV7-9 and J is TRBJ2-3, with 7 nucleotides matching TRBD2. V was clipped by 3 bases and J by 0 bases; unmatched bases: 6. The CDR3 spans 16 residues. Germline CDR1 and CDR2: SEHNR and FQNEAQ (reference sequence). The CDR3 protein is CASSFGSGPSTDTQYF. CDR3 nucleotides: TGTGCCAGCAGCTTTGGTAGCGGGCCGAGCACAGATACGCAGTATTTT.

This clonotype was seen only a few times. V gene TRBV6-2 or TRBV6-3 combines with J gene TRBJ1-6; D is uncertain. Deletions cut 2 bases from V and 8 bases from J, with 4 bases between. The CDR3 totals 12 residues. The germline V gene has CDR1 MNHEY and CDR2 SVGEGT. CDR3 region: CASSYPDSPLHF. The DNA for the CDR3 is TGTGCCAGCAGTTACCCAGATTCACCCCTCCACTTT.

The J gene is TRBJ2-3, the V gene TRBV7-7; D not certain. The CDR3 runs to 13 residues. Germline values: CDR1 SSHAT, CDR2 FNYEAQ (reference sequence). CDR3 coding DNA: TGTGCTAGCTCCCCACCAGACACAGATACGCAGTATTTT. Amino acid sequence: CASSPPDTDTQYF. Based on the CDR3 plus reference TRBV7-7 and TRBJ2-3, the full variable domain is GAGVSQSPRYKVTKRGQDVTLRCDPISSHATLYWYQQALGQGPEFLTYFNYEAQPDKSGLPSDRFSAERPEGSISTLTIQRTEQRDSAMYRCASSPPDTDTQYFGPGTRLTVL.

The rearrangement uses TRBV20-1 and TRBJ2-7, with 11 positions matching TRBD2. This CDR3 comprises 15 residues. Germline assignment: CDR1 DFQATT and CDR2 SNEGSKA (reference sequence). The junction had 10 bases not matched to a gene; V was cut back by 3 bases and J by 6 bases. CDR3 residues: CSASGSGRAVGEQYF. CDR3 DNA sequence: TGCAGTGCTAGTGGTAGCGGGAGGGCCGTGGGCGAGCAGTACTTC.

The V gene is TRBV19, the J gene TRBJ2-7, with TRBD2 as a possible D gene (5 bases). The CDR3 runs to 12 residues. Germline CDR1 LNHDA, CDR2 SQIVND (reference sequence). Trimming took 3 bases from V and 8 from J, leaving 11 bases between them. CDR3 coding DNA: TGTGCCAGTAGTATCATTGAGGGTAAGCAGTACTTC. Its protein product is CASSIIEGKQYF.

The chain couples TRBV6-2 or TRBV6-3 to TRBJ2-4; perhaps TRBD2 as D (7 bases). CDR1 is MNHEY and CDR2 is SVGEGT in the germline V gene. This CDR3 spans 13 amino acids. V lost 3 bases to trimming and J lost 6 bases, with 9 bases between them. Here the CDR3 reads CASSYRGANIQYF. The DNA for the CDR3 is TGTGCCAGCAGTTATCGGGGGGCAAACATTCAGTACTTC.

V is TRBV11-2 and J is TRBJ2-2; 10 bases agree with TRBD2. The J segment lost 7 bases and the V segment lost 1 base, leaving 12 bases of the junction unmatched. The CDR3 is 18 residues long. Germline lookup yields CDR1 SGHAT and CDR2 FQNNGV. This CDR3 is CASSLVVKRGGINGELFF. The CDR3 DNA follows: TGTGCCAGCAGCTTAGTGGTCAAGCGGGGGGGCATTAACGGGGAGCTGTTTTTT.

The chain combines TRBV11-2 with TRBJ2-1, with D possibly matching TRBD2 (5 bases). This CDR3 contains 12 residues. CDR1 and CDR2 from the germline V gene are SGHAT and FQNNGV. The V and J ends lost 0 bases and 11 bases respectively, with 8 bases between them. The DNA for the CDR3 is TGTGCCAGCAGCTTAGAGCGGGCCCAGCAGTTCTTC. It yields the protein CASSLERAQQFF.

The chain joins TRBV12-3 or TRBV12-4 to TRBJ2-2; D might be TRBD1 (5 bases). Trimming took off 0 bases at V and 3 bases at J, with 32 bases between the two ends. The CDR3 is 23 amino acids. Here the CDR3 reads CASSLARAVVGHRAQIYTGELFF. The CDR3 nucleotides are TGTGCCAGCAGTTTAGCTCGGGCGGTGGTCGGACACCGCGCTCAAATTTACACCGGGGAGCTGTTTTTT.

The chain has TRBV7-2 and TRBJ1-1, with TRBD1 identical over 8 bases. Per germline, CDR1 SGHTA and CDR2 FQGNSA. V lost 6 bases and J lost 1; bases outside the gene matches: 4. The CDR3 extends over 14 amino acids. CDR3 in amino acids: CASRTGVSNTEAFF. CDR3 nucleotides: TGTGCCAGCAGGACAGGGGTCTCGAACACTGAAGCTTTCTTT.

About this clonotype itself: At one of its ends the junction is not consistent with the germline gene, which may arise from a read error. This sequence joins TRBV3-1 and TRBJ1-5; 7 nucleotides line up with TRBD1. Looked up from germline, CDR1 is LGHDT and CDR2 is YNNKEL (reference sequence). This CDR3 region has 14 residues. As DNA, the CDR3 is TGTGCCAGCAGCCATGGGACAGCGAATCACCCCCAGCATTTT. Amino acid sequence: CASSHGTANHPQHF.

This sequence joins TRBV20-1 and TRBJ2-5; D remains ambiguous. The CDR3 sequence is 13 residues long. V lost 0 bases and J lost 7, with 12 bases in between. The germline V gene has CDR1 DFQATT and CDR2 SNEGSKA (reference sequence). The CDR3 spells CSARDPAAGTQYF. Written as DNA, the CDR3 is TGCAGTGCTAGAGATCCCGCCGCCGGGACCCAGTACTTC.

The genes are TRBV2 and TRBJ1-6; 7 bases line up with TRBD1. CDR1 is SNHLY and CDR2 is FYNNEI in the germline V gene. The CDR3 is 15 residues long. V lost 6 bases to trimming and J lost 3 bases; unmatched junction nucleotides: 5. Written as DNA, the CDR3 is TGTGCCAGCAGAGTAACAGGGGACTATAATTCACCCCTCCACTTT. Residues: CASRVTGDYNSPLHF.

The rearrangement joins TRBV19 to TRBJ2-1, with TRBD2 identical over 8 bases. The germline CDR1 and CDR2 sequences are LNHDA and SQIVND (reference sequence). Losses at the gene ends were 8 bases for V and 1 base for J; bases not matched to a gene: 4. The CDR3 contains 14 residues. The CDR3 loop is CASGTSPSYNEQFF. Here the CDR3 DNA reads TGTGCCAGTGGGACTAGTCCATCCTACAATGAGCAGTTCTTC.

The chain combines TRBV6-2 or TRBV6-3 with TRBJ2-7; D may match TRBD1 or TRBD2 (5 bases each). Germline-derived CDR1 and CDR2 are MNHEY and SVGEGT. V was cut by 5 bases and J by 7 bases, with 18 bases left in between. CDR3 size: 14 residues. The CDR3 bases are TGTGCCAGCAGTCCCCGGGACGGCCCCCGGGAGCAGTACTTC. This encodes CASSPRDGPREQYF.